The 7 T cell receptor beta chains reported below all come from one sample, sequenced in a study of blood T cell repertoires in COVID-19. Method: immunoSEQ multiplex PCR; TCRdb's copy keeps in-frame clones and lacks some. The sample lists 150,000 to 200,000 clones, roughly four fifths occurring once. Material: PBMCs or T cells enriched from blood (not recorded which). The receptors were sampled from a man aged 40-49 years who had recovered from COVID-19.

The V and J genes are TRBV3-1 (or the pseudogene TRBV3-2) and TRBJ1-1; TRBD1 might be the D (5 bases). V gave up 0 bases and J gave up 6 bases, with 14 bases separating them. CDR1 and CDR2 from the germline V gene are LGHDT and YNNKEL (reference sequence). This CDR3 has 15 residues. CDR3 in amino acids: CASSQEFRSRAEAFF. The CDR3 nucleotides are TGTGCCAGCAGCCAAGAATTCAGGTCCAGGGCTGAAGCTTTCTTT.

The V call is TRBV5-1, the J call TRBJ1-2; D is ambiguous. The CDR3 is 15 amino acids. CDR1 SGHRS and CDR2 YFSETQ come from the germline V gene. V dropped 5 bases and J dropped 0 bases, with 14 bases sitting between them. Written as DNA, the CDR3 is TGCGCCAGCAGTTCCTCGGGAAGTCCTAACTATGGCTACACCTTC. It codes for CASSSSGSPNYGYTF.

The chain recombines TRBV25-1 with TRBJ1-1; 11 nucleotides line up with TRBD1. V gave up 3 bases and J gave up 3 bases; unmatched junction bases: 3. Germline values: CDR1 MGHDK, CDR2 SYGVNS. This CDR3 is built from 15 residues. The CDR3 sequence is CASSDPGQGDTEAFF. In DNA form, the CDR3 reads TGTGCCAGCAGTGACCCGGGACAGGGGGACACTGAAGCTTTCTTT.

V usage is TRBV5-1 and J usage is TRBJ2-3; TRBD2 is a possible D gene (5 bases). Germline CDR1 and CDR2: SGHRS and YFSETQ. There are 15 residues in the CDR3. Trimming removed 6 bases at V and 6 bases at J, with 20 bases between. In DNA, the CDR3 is TGCGCCAGCACCTCTAGGACTGCATCTGGGGATACGCAGTATTTT. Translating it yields CASTSRTASGDTQYF. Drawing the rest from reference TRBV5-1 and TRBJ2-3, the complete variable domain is KAGVTQTPRYLIKTRGQQVTLSCSPISGHRSVSWYQQTPGQGLQFLFEYFSETQRNKGNFPGRFSGRQFSNSRSEMNVSTLELGDSALYLCASTSRTASGDTQYFGPGTRLTVL.

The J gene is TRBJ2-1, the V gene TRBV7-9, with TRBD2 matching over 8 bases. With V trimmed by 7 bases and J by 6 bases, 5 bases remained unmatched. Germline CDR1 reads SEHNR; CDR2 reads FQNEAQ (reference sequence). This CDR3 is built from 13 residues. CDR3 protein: CASTRGGLNEQFF. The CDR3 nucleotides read TGTGCCAGCACTCGGGGGGGCCTCAATGAGCAGTTCTTC.

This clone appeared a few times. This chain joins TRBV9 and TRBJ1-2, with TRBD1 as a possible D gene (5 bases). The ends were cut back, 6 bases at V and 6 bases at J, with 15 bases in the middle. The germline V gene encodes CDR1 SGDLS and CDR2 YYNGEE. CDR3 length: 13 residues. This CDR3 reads CASNFRAGDGYTF. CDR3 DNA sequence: TGTGCCAGCAATTTCCGGGCGGGGGATGGCTACACCTTC. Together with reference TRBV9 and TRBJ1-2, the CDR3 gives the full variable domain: DSGVTQTPKHLITATGQRVTLRCSPRSGDLSVYWYQQSLDQGLQFLIQYYNGEERAKGNILERFSAQQFPDLHSELNLSSLELGDSALYFCASNFRAGDGYTFGSGTRLTVV.

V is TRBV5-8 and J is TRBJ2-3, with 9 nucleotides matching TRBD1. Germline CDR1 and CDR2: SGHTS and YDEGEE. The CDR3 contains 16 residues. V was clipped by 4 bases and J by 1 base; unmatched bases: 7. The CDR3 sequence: CASSTGQGPRTDTQYF. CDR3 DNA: TGTGCCAGCAGCACGGGACAGGGTCCCCGCACAGATACGCAGTATTTT.